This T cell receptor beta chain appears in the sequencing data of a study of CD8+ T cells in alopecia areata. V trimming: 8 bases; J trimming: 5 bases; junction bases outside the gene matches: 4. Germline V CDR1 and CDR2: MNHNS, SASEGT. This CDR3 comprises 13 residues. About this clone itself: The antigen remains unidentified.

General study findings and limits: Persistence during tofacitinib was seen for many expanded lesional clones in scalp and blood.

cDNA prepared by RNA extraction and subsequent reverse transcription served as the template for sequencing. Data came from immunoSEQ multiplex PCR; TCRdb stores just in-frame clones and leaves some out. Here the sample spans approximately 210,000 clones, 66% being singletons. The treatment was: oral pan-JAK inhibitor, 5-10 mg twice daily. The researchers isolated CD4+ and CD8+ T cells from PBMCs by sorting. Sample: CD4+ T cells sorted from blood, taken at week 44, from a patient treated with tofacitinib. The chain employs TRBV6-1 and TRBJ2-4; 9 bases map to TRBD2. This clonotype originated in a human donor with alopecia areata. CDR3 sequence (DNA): TGTGCCAGCCGTGCGGGGGGGCAAAACATTCAGTACTTC. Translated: CASRAGGQNIQYF.